This TCR beta chain was documented in a study of cytomegalovirus exposure and HLA in healthy donors. The study, taken as a whole, reports: An analysis that came later showed most CMV-associated TCR beta chains appearing HLA-restricted.

A word on this clone: What it recognizes is unknown.

The ends were cut back, 5 bases at V and 1 base at J, with 11 bases in the middle. This CDR3 is built from 14 residues. CDR1 and CDR2 from the germline V gene are SEHNR and FQNEAQ (reference sequence). PCR employed 60 Vbeta and 13 Jbeta primers. Here immunoSEQ multiplex PCR was the method, and the copy in TCRdb shows in-frame clones only, minus some. The sample lists around 100,000 clones, 7.5% to 8.5% occurring once. This clonotype was sampled from a man in his fifties in good health and CMV-seronegative. This chain connects TRBV7-9 to TRBJ2-5; a weak D match, TRBD2 (5 bases). Sample: PBMCs. The DNA for the CDR3 is TGTGCCAGCAGCCCCGGGATCCTCCAAGAGACCCAGTACTTC. Encoded protein: CASSPGILQETQYF.